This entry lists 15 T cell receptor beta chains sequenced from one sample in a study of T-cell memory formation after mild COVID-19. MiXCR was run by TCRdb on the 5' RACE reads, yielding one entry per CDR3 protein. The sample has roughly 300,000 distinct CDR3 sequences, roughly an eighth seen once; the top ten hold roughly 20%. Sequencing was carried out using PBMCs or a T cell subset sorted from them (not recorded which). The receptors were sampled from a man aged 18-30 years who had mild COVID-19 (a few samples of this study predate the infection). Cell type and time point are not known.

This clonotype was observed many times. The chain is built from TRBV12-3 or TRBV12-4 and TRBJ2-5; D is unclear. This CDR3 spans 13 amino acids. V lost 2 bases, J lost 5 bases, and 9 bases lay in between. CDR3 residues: CASSLISGETQYF. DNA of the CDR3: TGTGCCAGCAGTTTAATTAGTGGCGAGACCCAGTACTTC.

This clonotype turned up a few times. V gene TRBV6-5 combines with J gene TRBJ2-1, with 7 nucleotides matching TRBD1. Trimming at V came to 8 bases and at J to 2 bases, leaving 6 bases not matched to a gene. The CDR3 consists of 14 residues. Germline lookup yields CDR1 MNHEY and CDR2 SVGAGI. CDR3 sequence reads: CASGQGTAYNEQFF. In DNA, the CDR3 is TGTGCCAGCGGCCAAGGGACAGCCTACAATGAGCAGTTCTTC.

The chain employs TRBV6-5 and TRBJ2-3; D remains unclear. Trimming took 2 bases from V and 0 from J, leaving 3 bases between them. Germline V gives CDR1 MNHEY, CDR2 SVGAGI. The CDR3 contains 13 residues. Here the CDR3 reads CASSYLSTDTQYF. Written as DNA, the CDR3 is TGTGCCAGCAGTTACCTTAGCACAGATACGCAGTATTTT.

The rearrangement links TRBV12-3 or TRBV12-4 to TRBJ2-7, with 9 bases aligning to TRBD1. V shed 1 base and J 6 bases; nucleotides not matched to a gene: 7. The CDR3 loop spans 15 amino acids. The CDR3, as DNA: TGTGCCAGCAGTTTAGGCCGGACAGGGGTGACCGAGCAGTACTTC. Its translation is CASSLGRTGVTEQYF.

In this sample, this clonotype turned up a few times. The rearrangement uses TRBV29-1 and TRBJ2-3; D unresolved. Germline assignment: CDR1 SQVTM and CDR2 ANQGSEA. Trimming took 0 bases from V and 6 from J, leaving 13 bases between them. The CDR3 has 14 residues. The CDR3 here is CSVEDGVWVDTQYF. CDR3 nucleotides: TGCAGCGTTGAAGATGGTGTGTGGGTGGATACGCAGTATTTT.

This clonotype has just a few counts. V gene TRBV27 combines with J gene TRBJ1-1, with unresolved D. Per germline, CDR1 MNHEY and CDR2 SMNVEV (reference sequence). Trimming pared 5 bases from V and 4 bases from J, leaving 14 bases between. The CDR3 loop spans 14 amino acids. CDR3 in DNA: TGTGCCAGCAGTCTTGGGTTGGGAGTCACTGAAGCTTTCTTT. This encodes CASSLGLGVTEAFF.

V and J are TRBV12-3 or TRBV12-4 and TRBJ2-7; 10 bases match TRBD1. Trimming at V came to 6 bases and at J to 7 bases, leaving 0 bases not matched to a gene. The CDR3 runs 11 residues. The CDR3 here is CASRGQGEQYF. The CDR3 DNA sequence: TGTGCCAGCAGGGGACAGGGGGAGCAGTACTTC.

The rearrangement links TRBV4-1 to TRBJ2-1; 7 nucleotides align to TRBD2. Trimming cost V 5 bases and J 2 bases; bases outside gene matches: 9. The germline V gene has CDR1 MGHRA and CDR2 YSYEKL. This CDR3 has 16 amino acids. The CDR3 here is CASSSGGGGPYNEQFF. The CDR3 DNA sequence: TGCGCCAGCAGCAGTGGCGGGGGTGGCCCCTACAATGAGCAGTTCTTC.

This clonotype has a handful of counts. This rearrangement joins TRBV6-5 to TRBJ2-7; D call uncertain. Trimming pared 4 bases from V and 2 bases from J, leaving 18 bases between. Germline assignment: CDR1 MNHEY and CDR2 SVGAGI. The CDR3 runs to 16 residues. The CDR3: CASSWHFFGSAYEQYF. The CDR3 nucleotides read TGTGCCAGCAGTTGGCATTTCTTTGGGTCCGCCTACGAGCAGTACTTC.

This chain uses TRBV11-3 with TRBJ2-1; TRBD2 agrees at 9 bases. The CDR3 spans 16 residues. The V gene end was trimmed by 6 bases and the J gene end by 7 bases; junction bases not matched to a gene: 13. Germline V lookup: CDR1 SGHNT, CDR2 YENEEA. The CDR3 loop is CASSPPGTSPWNEQFF. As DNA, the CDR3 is TGTGCCAGCAGTCCACCCGGGACTAGCCCGTGGAATGAGCAGTTCTTC.

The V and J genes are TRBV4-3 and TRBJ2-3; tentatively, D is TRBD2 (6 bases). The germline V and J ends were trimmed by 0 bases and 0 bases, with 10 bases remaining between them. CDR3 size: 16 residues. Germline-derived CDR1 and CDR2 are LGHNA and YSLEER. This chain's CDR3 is CASSQDRRGSTDTQYF. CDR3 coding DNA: TGCGCCAGCAGCCAAGATCGGCGGGGCAGCACAGATACGCAGTATTTT.

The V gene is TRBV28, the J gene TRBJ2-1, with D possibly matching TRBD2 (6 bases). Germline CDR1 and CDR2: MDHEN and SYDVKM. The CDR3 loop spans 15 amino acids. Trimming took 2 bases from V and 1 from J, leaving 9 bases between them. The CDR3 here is CASSLHGGSYNEQFF. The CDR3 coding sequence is TGTGCCAGCAGTTTACACGGGGGATCCTACAATGAGCAGTTCTTC.

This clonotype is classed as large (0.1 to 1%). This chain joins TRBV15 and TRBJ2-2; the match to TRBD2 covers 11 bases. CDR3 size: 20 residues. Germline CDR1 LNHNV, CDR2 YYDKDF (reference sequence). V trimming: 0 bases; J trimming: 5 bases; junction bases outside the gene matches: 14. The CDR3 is CATSRDVEVLASGGTGELFF. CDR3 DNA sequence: TGTGCCACCAGCAGAGATGTAGAGGTGTTGGCTAGCGGGGGGACCGGGGAGCTGTTTTTT.

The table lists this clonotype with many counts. DNA for the CDR3: TGCGCCAGCAGCCAAGTGAAGCATTTCTATGGCTACACCTTC. It yields the protein CASSQVKHFYGYTF. The chain combines TRBV4-1 with TRBJ1-2; D gene uncertain. V shed 1 base and J shed 4 bases, with 10 bases lying between them. The CDR3 is 14 amino acids. CDR1 and CDR2 from the germline V gene are MGHRA and YSYEKL.

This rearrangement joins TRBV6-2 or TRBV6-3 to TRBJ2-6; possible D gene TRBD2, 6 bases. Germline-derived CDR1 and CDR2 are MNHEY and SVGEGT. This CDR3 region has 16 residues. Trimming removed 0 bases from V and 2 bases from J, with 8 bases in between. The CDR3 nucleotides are TGTGCCAGCAGTTACTCCAGGAGGGCTGGGGCCAACGTCCTGACTTTC. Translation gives CASSYSRRAGANVLTF.